The rows below give T cell receptor beta chains drawn from one sample of a study of blood T cell repertoires in COVID-19. The data were produced by immunoSEQ multiplex PCR, yet TCRdb's version contains in-frame clones alone and is incomplete. The table records about 100,000 clones, over 75% of them present only once. Input material: peripheral blood. Receptor source: a woman in her sixties or seventies with acute or convalescent COVID-19. The CDR3 runs from the conserved cysteine through the conserved F or W. Fields, in order: J gene, D gene, V gene, clone size, CDR3 protein, CDR3 DNA. D genes are given only for firm matches. Expanded clones get a size class; other rows say once, few or many, or leave the size out.

J gene: TRBJ2-2
D gene: NA
V gene: TRBV10-1
clone size: NA
CDR3 protein: CASSGQDGGTGELFF
CDR3 DNA: TGCGCCAGCAGCGGACAGGACGGAGGGACCGGGGAGCTGTTTTTT

J gene: TRBJ2-2
D gene: NA
V gene: TRBV28
clone size: NA
CDR3 protein: CASIRGGNTGELFF
CDR3 DNA: TGTGCCAGCATAAGGGGGGGTAACACCGGGGAGCTGTTTTTT

J gene: TRBJ2-1
D gene: NA
V gene: TRBV15
clone size: NA
CDR3 protein: CATSYGTSSYNEQFF
CDR3 DNA: TGTGCCACCAGTTATGGGACAAGCTCCTACAATGAGCAGTTCTTC

J gene: TRBJ1-2
D gene: NA
V gene: TRBV5-1
clone size: NA
CDR3 protein: CASSLDPQNYGYTF
CDR3 DNA: TGCGCCAGCAGCTTGGATCCCCAGAACTATGGCTACACCTTC

J gene: TRBJ1-5
D gene: NA
V gene: TRBV7-6
clone size: NA
CDR3 protein: CASSLESGSNQPQHF
CDR3 DNA: TGTGCCAGCAGCTTAGAATCAGGTAGCAATCAGCCCCAGCATTTT

J gene: TRBJ1-4
D gene: TRBD1
V gene: TRBV10-3
clone size: NA
CDR3 protein: CAISESGQGEKLFF
CDR3 DNA: TGTGCCATCAGTGAGTCGGGACAGGGGGAAAAACTGTTTTTT

J gene: TRBJ1-1
D gene: TRBD1
V gene: TRBV19
clone size: once
CDR3 protein: CATALGYRGTEAFF
CDR3 DNA: TGTGCCACCGCCCTGGGTTACAGGGGCACTGAAGCTTTCTTT

J gene: TRBJ1-2
D gene: NA
V gene: TRBV27
clone size: once
CDR3 protein: CASSLLGRDGYGYTF
CDR3 DNA: TGTGCCAGCAGTTTATTGGGCAGGGATGGCTATGGCTACACCTTC

J gene: TRBJ2-7
D gene: NA
V gene: TRBV2
clone size: once
CDR3 protein: CASSQQGGAYEQYF
CDR3 DNA: TGTGCCAGCAGTCAACAGGGCGGCGCCTACGAGCAGTACTTC

J gene: TRBJ1-1
D gene: NA
V gene: TRBV29-1
clone size: NA
CDR3 protein: CSVQGTIRGRNTEAFF
CDR3 DNA: TGCAGCGTTCAGGGAACAATCCGGGGGAGGAACACTGAAGCTTTCTTT

J gene: TRBJ1-1
D gene: TRBD1
V gene: TRBV7-2
clone size: NA
CDR3 protein: CASSLAGTANTEAFF
CDR3 DNA: TGTGCCAGCAGCTTAGCCGGGACAGCGAACACTGAAGCTTTCTTT

J gene: TRBJ1-3
D gene: NA
V gene: TRBV11-2
clone size: NA
CDR3 protein: CASSPPGRPGNTIYF
CDR3 DNA: TGTGCCAGCAGCCCCCCTGGGCGCCCCGGAAACACCATATATTTT

J gene: TRBJ1-4
D gene: NA
V gene: TRBV15
clone size: NA
CDR3 protein: CATSRVNEKLFF
CDR3 DNA: TGTGCCACCAGCCGGGTTAATGAAAAACTGTTTTTT

J gene: TRBJ1-5
D gene: NA
V gene: TRBV25-1
clone size: NA
CDR3 protein: CASSEGGVQPQHF
CDR3 DNA: TGTGCCAGCAGTGAGGGAGGGGTTCAGCCCCAGCATTTT

J gene: TRBJ2-7
D gene: NA
V gene: TRBV6-2/TRBV6-3
clone size: NA
CDR3 protein: CASSPRSGGGSYEQYF
CDR3 DNA: TGTGCCAGCAGCCCTCGATCAGGAGGAGGATCCTACGAGCAGTACTTC

J gene: TRBJ2-2
D gene: NA
V gene: TRBV7-3
clone size: NA
CDR3 protein: CASSVQGHTGELFF
CDR3 DNA: TGTGCCAGCAGCGTACAGGGCCACACCGGGGAGCTGTTTTTT

J gene: TRBJ1-5
D gene: NA
V gene: TRBV6-1
clone size: NA
CDR3 protein: CASSEPGFSTYSNQPQHF
CDR3 DNA: TGTGCCAGCAGTGAACCCGGGTTTTCAACCTATAGCAATCAGCCCCAGCATTTT

J gene: TRBJ2-1
D gene: NA
V gene: TRBV5-1
clone size: NA
CDR3 protein: CASSQGAGALEQFF
CDR3 DNA: TGCGCCAGCTCCCAGGGGGCGGGAGCGCTTGAGCAGTTCTTC

J gene: TRBJ2-2
D gene: NA
V gene: TRBV28
clone size: NA
CDR3 protein: CASSLSGNPGELFF
CDR3 DNA: TGTGCCAGCAGTTTATCGGGGAACCCCGGGGAGCTGTTTTTT

J gene: TRBJ2-3
D gene: TRBD2
V gene: TRBV7-6
clone size: NA
CDR3 protein: CASSLGASGSTDTQYF
CDR3 DNA: TGTGCCAGCAGCTTAGGGGCTAGCGGGAGTACAGATACGCAGTATTTT

J gene: TRBJ2-3
D gene: NA
V gene: TRBV27
clone size: NA
CDR3 protein: CASSTTPTDTQYF
CDR3 DNA: TGTGCCAGCAGTACGACTCCGACAGATACGCAGTATTTT

J gene: TRBJ2-1
D gene: TRBD2
V gene: TRBV5-1
clone size: NA
CDR3 protein: CASSLVGQRDYNEQFF
CDR3 DNA: TGCGCCAGCAGCTTGGTTGGTCAGCGGGATTACAATGAGCAGTTCTTC

J gene: TRBJ2-3
D gene: TRBD1
V gene: TRBV24-1
clone size: NA
CDR3 protein: CATSDDRETTQYF
CDR3 DNA: TGTGCCACCAGTGATGACAGGGAAACTACGCAGTATTTT

J gene: TRBJ2-7
D gene: TRBD1
V gene: TRBV5-1
clone size: NA
CDR3 protein: CASSLAGTDLYEQYF
CDR3 DNA: TGCGCCAGCAGCTTGGCCGGGACAGACCTTTACGAGCAGTACTTC

J gene: TRBJ1-4
D gene: TRBD1
V gene: TRBV5-4
clone size: NA
CDR3 protein: CASSVGDRGEKLFF
CDR3 DNA: TGTGCCAGCAGCGTTGGGGACAGGGGTGAAAAACTGTTTTTT

J gene: TRBJ1-1
D gene: TRBD1
V gene: TRBV11-1
clone size: NA
CDR3 protein: CASSSIGTGSTEAFF
CDR3 DNA: TGTGCCAGCAGCTCAATTGGGACAGGGAGCACTGAAGCTTTCTTT

J gene: TRBJ2-2
D gene: NA
V gene: TRBV28
clone size: NA
CDR3 protein: CASSLSAGSTTGELFF
CDR3 DNA: TGTGCCAGCAGTTTATCAGCGGGTTCAACCACCGGGGAGCTGTTTTTT

J gene: TRBJ1-6
D gene: NA
V gene: TRBV28
clone size: NA
CDR3 protein: CASSLAGGTNSPLHF
CDR3 DNA: TGTGCCAGCAGCCTCGCAGGAGGAACGAATTCACCCCTCCACTTT

J gene: TRBJ1-2
D gene: NA
V gene: TRBV10-3
clone size: NA
CDR3 protein: CAISEVWVAKDGYTF
CDR3 DNA: TGTGCCATCAGTGAGGTCTGGGTAGCTAAGGATGGCTACACCTTC

J gene: TRBJ1-1
D gene: NA
V gene: TRBV11-2
clone size: once
CDR3 protein: CASSLSGARTEAFF
CDR3 DNA: TGTGCCAGCAGCTTATCAGGGGCTCGCACTGAAGCTTTCTTT

J gene: TRBJ2-2
D gene: NA
V gene: TRBV19
clone size: once
CDR3 protein: CASSIGRAKHGGELFF
CDR3 DNA: TGTGCCAGTAGTATAGGCAGGGCGAAACACGGCGGGGAGCTGTTTTTT

J gene: TRBJ2-1
D gene: TRBD2
V gene: TRBV9
clone size: few
CDR3 protein: CASSVVGLAGYNEQFF
CDR3 DNA: TGTGCCAGCAGCGTAGTGGGACTAGCGGGATACAATGAGCAGTTCTTC

J gene: TRBJ1-1
D gene: TRBD1
V gene: TRBV5-1
clone size: NA
CDR3 protein: CASSLSFTGEAEAFF
CDR3 DNA: TGCGCCAGCAGCTTGTCGTTTACAGGGGAGGCTGAAGCTTTCTTT

J gene: TRBJ2-7
D gene: NA
V gene: TRBV29-1
clone size: NA
CDR3 protein: CSVQGGDEQYF
CDR3 DNA: TGCAGCGTTCAGGGGGGTGACGAGCAGTACTTC

J gene: TRBJ2-1
D gene: NA
V gene: TRBV9
clone size: NA
CDR3 protein: CASSPRSSGTYNEQFF
CDR3 DNA: TGTGCCAGCAGCCCAAGATCAAGCGGAACTTACAATGAGCAGTTCTTC

J gene: TRBJ2-2
D gene: TRBD1
V gene: TRBV5-4
clone size: NA
CDR3 protein: CASSLAMGQGASGELFF
CDR3 DNA: TGTGCCAGCAGCTTGGCCATGGGACAGGGGGCTTCCGGGGAGCTGTTTTTT

J gene: TRBJ1-1
D gene: NA
V gene: TRBV19
clone size: NA
CDR3 protein: CASSAGVNTEAFF
CDR3 DNA: TGTGCCAGTAGTGCGGGGGTGAACACTGAAGCTTTCTTT

J gene: TRBJ1-1
D gene: NA
V gene: TRBV7-8
clone size: few
CDR3 protein: CASGARVNTEAFF
CDR3 DNA: TGTGCCAGCGGGGCCAGGGTCAATACTGAAGCTTTCTTT

J gene: TRBJ2-7
D gene: TRBD2
V gene: TRBV5-1
clone size: once
CDR3 protein: CASSLRLAGPYEQYF
CDR3 DNA: TGCGCCAGCAGCTTACGTCTAGCGGGACCCTACGAGCAGTACTTC

J gene: TRBJ2-2
D gene: NA
V gene: TRBV11-3
clone size: NA
CDR3 protein: CASSLRTRLDDTGELFF
CDR3 DNA: TGTGCCAGCAGCTTGAGGACCCGACTAGACGACACCGGGGAGCTGTTTTTT

J gene: TRBJ1-4
D gene: TRBD1
V gene: TRBV3-1/TRBV3-2
clone size: NA
CDR3 protein: CASSQQGAGNEKLFF
CDR3 DNA: TGTGCCAGCAGCCAGCAGGGGGCCGGGAATGAAAAACTGTTTTTT

J gene: TRBJ2-1
D gene: TRBD1
V gene: TRBV24-1
clone size: NA
CDR3 protein: CATRGPGQGTYNEQFF
CDR3 DNA: TGTGCCACCCGAGGACCGGGACAGGGCACCTACAATGAGCAGTTCTTC

J gene: TRBJ1-1
D gene: TRBD1
V gene: TRBV6-5
clone size: NA
CDR3 protein: CASKRQGPTEAFF
CDR3 DNA: TGTGCCAGCAAAAGACAGGGCCCCACTGAAGCTTTCTTT

J gene: TRBJ2-1
D gene: NA
V gene: TRBV19
clone size: NA
CDR3 protein: CASSIEGLPSSYNEQFF
CDR3 DNA: TGTGCCAGTAGTATTGAAGGCCTGCCTAGCTCCTACAATGAGCAGTTCTTC

J gene: TRBJ1-5
D gene: TRBD1
V gene: TRBV2
clone size: NA
CDR3 protein: CASSFGQGARNQPQHF
CDR3 DNA: TGTGCCAGCAGTTTCGGACAGGGGGCTCGGAATCAGCCCCAGCATTTT